The next 20 T cell receptor beta chains were all read from a single sample in a study of Tregs in tolerant kidney transplant recipients. Profiled with immunoSEQ multiplex PCR; TCRdb holds only in-frame clones, not every one. The top ten hold over 0.5% of the sample, which has approximately 260,000 clones, about four fifths seen once. Input material: CD4+ T cells from blood. All receptors come from a human donor in good health.

This chain uses TRBV11-3 with TRBJ2-7; 8 nucleotides line up with TRBD2. Germline values: CDR1 SGHNT, CDR2 YENEEA. The ends lost 10 bases at V and 1 base at J; junction bases unmatched: 3. The CDR3 runs 12 residues. CDR3 nucleotide sequence: TGTGCCACGATAGCGGGGTCCTACGAGCAGTACTTC. Its translation is CATIAGSYEQYF.

The chain is built from TRBV29-1 and TRBJ1-2; D is uncertain. The CDR3 is 14 residues long. Deletions cut 0 bases from V and 1 base from J, with 9 bases between. Germline V lookup: CDR1 SQVTM, CDR2 ANQGSEA. DNA of the CDR3: TGCAGCGTTGAAGAAATCGAGGGTAACTATGGCTACACCTTC. Amino acid sequence: CSVEEIEGNYGYTF.

This chain links TRBV9 with TRBJ2-3, with 7 nucleotides matching TRBD1. Germline CDR1 is SGDLS and CDR2 is YYNGEE. V lost 1 base, J lost 2 bases, and 7 bases stayed unmatched. The CDR3 totals 16 residues. The CDR3 DNA follows: TGTGCCAGCAGCGTATCCCAGGGACAGTTCACAGATACGCAGTATTTT. The encoded protein is CASSVSQGQFTDTQYF.

The J gene is TRBJ2-2, the V gene TRBV14; the match to TRBD2 covers 7 bases. Losses at the gene ends were 5 bases for V and 3 bases for J; bases not matched to a gene: 9. This CDR3 comprises 16 residues. Per germline, CDR1 SGHDN and CDR2 FVKESK. The CDR3 here is CASSSTSALHTGELFF. CDR3 sequence (DNA): TGTGCCAGCAGCAGTACTAGCGCTCTGCACACCGGGGAGCTGTTTTTT. Together with reference TRBV14 and TRBJ2-2, the CDR3 gives the full variable domain: EAGVTQFPSHSVIEKGQTVTLRCDPISGHDNLYWYRRVMGKEIKFLLHFVKESKQDESGMPNNRFLAERTGGTYSTLKVQPAELEDSGVYFCASSSTSALHTGELFFGEGSRLTVL.

The V call is TRBV5-5, the J call TRBJ1-5; 8 bases align to TRBD1. Germline lookup yields CDR1 SGHKS and CDR2 YYEKEE (reference sequence). The CDR3 is 19 residues long. The trim removed 0 bases at V and 1 base at J, leaving 12 bases unmatched. CDR3 residues: CASSLGFRINRGSNQPQHF. CDR3 sequence (DNA): TGTGCCAGCAGCTTGGGATTCCGAATAAACAGGGGGAGCAATCAGCCCCAGCATTTT.

The rearrangement links TRBV28 to TRBJ1-1, with 8 positions matching TRBD1. Germline values: CDR1 MDHEN, CDR2 SYDVKM. V lost 6 bases to trimming and J lost 1 base; unmatched junction nucleotides: 4. This CDR3 is 14 amino acids long. CDR3 sequence: CASRYDRGNTEAFF. The DNA of the CDR3 is TGTGCCAGCAGGTACGACAGGGGGAACACTGAAGCTTTCTTT. Supplemented by reference TRBV28 and TRBJ1-1, the full variable domain reads DVKVTQSSRYLVKRTGEKVFLECVQDMDHENMFWYRQDPGLGLRLIYFSYDVKMKEKGDIPEGYSVSREKKERFSLILESASTNQTSMYLCASRYDRGNTEAFFGQGTRLTVV.

The chain is built from TRBV15 and TRBJ1-1; D perhaps matches TRBD1 (6 bases). Germline V gene sequence: CDR1 LNHNV, CDR2 YYDKDF (reference sequence). V dropped 1 base and J dropped 0 bases, with 15 bases sitting between them. The length of the CDR3 is 17 residues. The CDR3 sequence: CATSRAPGVGLNTEAFF. CDR3 sequence (DNA): TGTGCCACCAGCAGAGCACCAGGGGTGGGGTTGAACACTGAAGCTTTCTTT.

This clone showed up just a few times. The chain links TRBV6-5 to TRBJ1-3, with D hard to call. The CDR3 covers 15 residues. CDR1 MNHEY and CDR2 SVGAGI come from the germline V gene. V lost 0 bases to trimming and J lost 4 bases, with 10 bases between them. CDR3 amino acids: CASSYSNLGGNTIYF. As DNA, the CDR3 is TGTGCCAGCAGTTACTCGAATCTGGGAGGAAACACCATATATTTT.

V usage is TRBV2 and J usage is TRBJ2-1; D possibly corresponds to TRBD1 (6 bases). The CDR3 has 16 residues. The germline V gene encodes CDR1 SNHLY and CDR2 FYNNEI. Deletions cut 2 bases from V and 5 bases from J, with 16 bases between. The chain's CDR3 is CASSESGQRVDNEQFF. The CDR3 DNA follows: TGTGCCAGCAGTGAAAGCGGACAGAGGGTAGACAATGAGCAGTTCTTC.

The rearrangement joins TRBV10-1 to TRBJ1-1; D gene uncertain. Per the germline V gene, CDR1 is WNHNN and CDR2 is SYGVQD (reference sequence). The CDR3 totals 13 residues. V was trimmed by 4 bases and J by 6 bases, leaving 12 bases between them. CDR3 DNA: TGCGCCAGCAGTGGAGTGGCGGTTTCTGAAGCTTTCTTT. This translates into CASSGVAVSEAFF.

The chain carries TRBV5-1 and TRBJ2-3, with 8 positions matching TRBD2. This CDR3 comprises 16 residues. Germline V gene lookup returns CDR1 SGHRS and CDR2 YFSETQ. Germline trimming cut 1 base from V and 2 bases from J; bases unmatched to any gene: 6. CDR3 in amino acids: CASSLPRGGTTDTQYF. CDR3 coding DNA: TGCGCCAGCAGCTTGCCCCGGGGGGGGACCACAGATACGCAGTATTTT.

The genes are TRBV4-2 and TRBJ1-2; no clear D. Germline V gene sequence: CDR1 LGHNA, CDR2 YNFKEQ. The length of the CDR3 is 14 residues. V lost 0 bases, J lost 2 bases, and 7 bases lay in between. CDR3 loop: CASSQDGKNYGYTF. CDR3 nucleotide sequence: TGTGCCAGCAGCCAAGATGGCAAAAACTATGGCTACACCTTC.

V is TRBV5-1 and J is TRBJ2-3, with 7 bases aligning to TRBD2. Germline lookup yields CDR1 SGHRS and CDR2 YFSETQ. Trimming took 4 bases from V and 4 from J; bases not matched to a gene: 15. The CDR3 extends over 17 amino acids. CDR3 DNA: TGCGCCAGCAGCCGGTGGAGGGACTACCCCTTCCCAGATACGCAGTATTTT. This codes for CASSRWRDYPFPDTQYF.

This clone was seen only a few times. The junction departs from germline at one end; a sequencing error may be responsible. The J gene is TRBJ2-2, the V gene TRBV7-7, with D perhaps being TRBD1 or TRBD2 (6 bases each). The germline gives CDR1 SSHAT, CDR2 FNYEAQ (reference sequence). The CDR3 runs 16 residues. This CDR3 is CASSLGGLTNTGELFF. In nucleotides, the CDR3 is TGTGCTAGCAGCTTAGGGGGACTCACGAACACCGGGGAGCTGTTTTTT.

Only a few counts were recorded for this clone. This sequence joins TRBV2 and TRBJ2-7, with 7 bases matching TRBD2. CDR1 SNHLY and CDR2 FYNNEI come from the germline V gene. This CDR3 spans 16 amino acids. The trim removed 7 bases at V and 4 bases at J, leaving 16 bases unmatched. The CDR3 sequence: CASTAIGGGSGYEQYF. The CDR3 nucleotides are TGTGCCAGCACAGCAATAGGAGGCGGGAGTGGGTACGAGCAGTACTTC.

This clone was counted a single time. This chain links TRBV25-1 with TRBJ2-7; 8 positions match TRBD1. The V segment lost 1 base and the J segment 5 bases; nucleotides outside the gene matches: 10. The CDR3 is 16 amino acids. Per germline, CDR1 MGHDK and CDR2 SYGVNS. In nucleotides, the CDR3 is TGTGCCAGCAGTGAATTCCGGCAGGGGGCGCGGAACGAGCAGTACTTC. Its translation is CASSEFRQGARNEQYF.

This clone has a single count. In nucleotides, the CDR3 is TGTGCCTGGAGTTATTGGCAAGAGACCCAGTACTTC. Residues: CAWSYWQETQYF. The J gene is TRBJ2-5, the V gene TRBV30; D unresolved. CDR3 length equals 12 residues. V was clipped by 2 bases and J by 2 bases, with 6 bases between them. Per germline, CDR1 GTSNPN and CDR2 SVGIG (reference sequence).

V is TRBV9 and J is TRBJ2-3, with 9 positions matching TRBD2. V trimming: 1 base; J trimming: 4 bases; junction bases outside the gene matches: 7. The CDR3 spans 16 residues. Germline CDR1 SGDLS, CDR2 YYNGEE. The CDR3 region has the DNA TGTGCCAGCAGCGTATATAGAGCGGGGGGCGCAGATACGCAGTATTTT. This gives the protein CASSVYRAGGADTQYF.

This clone was detected once. The V gene is TRBV29-1, the J gene TRBJ2-6, with 8 bases fitting TRBD1. The germline V gene encodes CDR1 SQVTM and CDR2 ANQGSEA. The length of the CDR3 is 18 residues. V shed 4 bases and J 0 bases; nucleotides not matched to a gene: 11. The CDR3 DNA sequence: TGCAGCGTTGCAACGACAGGGGACGGCCTCTCTGGGGCCAACGTCCTGACTTTC. Its translation is CSVATTGDGLSGANVLTF.

V is TRBV7-9 and J is TRBJ2-3, with a tentative D call TRBD2 (6 bases). V was cut by 8 bases and J by 7 bases, with 16 bases left in between. Germline V gene sequence: CDR1 SEHNR, CDR2 FQNEAQ (reference sequence). This CDR3 region has 13 residues. This CDR3 is CASEGGGKYTQYF. The CDR3 bases are TGTGCCAGCGAGGGTGGCGGGAAATATACGCAGTATTTT.